One and the same sample provided the 26 T cell receptor beta chains below, sequenced in a study of T cell responses to AZD1222 COVID-19 vaccine. Generated by immunoSEQ multiplex PCR, the TCRdb table keeps only in-frame clones and is missing some. The sample holds 140,000 or so clones, about 92% seen once. Source: peripheral blood, taken after recovery from COVID-19. These receptor sequences come from an adult who had recovered from COVID-19.

V usage is TRBV28 and J usage is TRBJ1-3; D ambiguous. V was cut by 5 bases and J by 6 bases, with 11 bases left in between. CDR3 length: 13 residues. Germline CDR1 MDHEN, CDR2 SYDVKM. The CDR3 nucleotides read TGTGCCAGCAGTCTTATACAGAAAAACACCATATATTTT. The encoded protein is CASSLIQKNTIYF.

The V gene is TRBV5-1, the J gene TRBJ2-3; the D gene is possibly TRBD2 (5 bases). CDR1 and CDR2 (germline): SGHRS, YFSETQ. This CDR3 region has 16 residues. V was cut by 0 bases and J by 1 base, with 12 bases left in between. CDR3 sequence: CASSLGSAGGTDTQYF. DNA of the CDR3: TGCGCCAGCAGCTTGGGCTCGGCGGGTGGCACAGATACGCAGTATTTT. Drawing the rest from reference TRBV5-1 and TRBJ2-3, the complete variable domain is KAGVTQTPRYLIKTRGQQVTLSCSPISGHRSVSWYQQTPGQGLQFLFEYFSETQRNKGNFPGRFSGRQFSNSRSEMNVSTLELGDSALYLCASSLGSAGGTDTQYFGPGTRLTVL.

The chain employs TRBV5-4 and TRBJ1-2; perhaps TRBD1 as D (6 bases). Germline values: CDR1 SGHNT, CDR2 YYREEE (reference sequence). This CDR3 has 13 amino acids. The V end was cut by 4 bases, the J end by 4 bases, with 11 bases between. CDR3 loop: CASSRDTIYGYTF. CDR3 bases: TGTGCCAGCAGCCGGGACACCATCTATGGCTACACCTTC.

V gene TRBV2 combines with J gene TRBJ1-1, with unresolved D. CDR3 length equals 13 residues. The germline V gene has CDR1 SNHLY and CDR2 FYNNEI. Trimming removed 3 bases from V and 1 base from J, with 6 bases in between. CDR3 amino acids: CASSDRSNTEAFF. The CDR3 nucleotides are TGTGCCAGCAGTGACAGGTCGAACACTGAAGCTTTCTTT.

The V gene is TRBV13, the J gene TRBJ2-3, with TRBD2 matching 11 bases. V lost 0 bases to trimming and J lost 3 bases; unmatched junction nucleotides: 2. The CDR3 extends over 16 amino acids. Germline V gene data show CDR1 as PRHDT and CDR2 as FYEKMQ (reference sequence). The CDR3 region is CASSLGTSGRTDTQYF. The CDR3 coding sequence is TGTGCCAGCAGCTTAGGCACTAGCGGGAGAACAGATACGCAGTATTTT.

The chain employs TRBV5-1 and TRBJ1-2; the D is unclear. Germline assignment: CDR1 SGHRS and CDR2 YFSETQ. V lost 4 bases and J lost 8, with 15 bases in between. The CDR3 runs to 13 residues. The CDR3 region has the DNA TGCGCCAGCAGCGCCCGGACTGGAAGCGGCTACACCTTC. Translating gives CASSARTGSGYTF. The variable domain in full, with the rest retrieved from reference TRBV5-1 and TRBJ1-2, is KAGVTQTPRYLIKTRGQQVTLSCSPISGHRSVSWYQQTPGQGLQFLFEYFSETQRNKGNFPGRFSGRQFSNSRSEMNVSTLELGDSALYLCASSARTGSGYTFGSGTRLTVV.

This clone was observed once. This sequence joins TRBV7-9 and TRBJ1-2; 8 bases fit TRBD1. CDR1 is SEHNR and CDR2 is FQNEAQ in the germline V gene (reference sequence). This CDR3 contains 16 residues. V was clipped by 4 bases and J by 5 bases; unmatched bases: 12. For the CDR3, the DNA is TGTGCCAGCAGCTCGATCACCGGACAGGGAGGGTATGGCTACACCTTC. Residues: CASSSITGQGGYGYTF.

The chain couples TRBV5-1 to TRBJ2-5; 10 bases match TRBD1. This CDR3 is 14 amino acids long. Germline V gene data show CDR1 as SGHRS and CDR2 as YFSETQ. V gave up 5 bases and J gave up 5 bases; unmatched junction bases: 6. CDR3 coding DNA: TGCGCCAGCAGTCCGACAGGGGGCTTGGAGACCCAGTACTTC. It specifies CASSPTGGLETQYF. The full variable domain, rest sourced from reference TRBV5-1 and TRBJ2-5, is KAGVTQTPRYLIKTRGQQVTLSCSPISGHRSVSWYQQTPGQGLQFLFEYFSETQRNKGNFPGRFSGRQFSNSRSEMNVSTLELGDSALYLCASSPTGGLETQYFGPGTRLLVL.

The V call is TRBV5-1, the J call TRBJ1-3; no definite D call. Looked up from germline, CDR1 is SGHRS and CDR2 is YFSETQ. Between the trimmed V and J ends, which lost 2 bases and 0 bases, there was a span of 18 bases. CDR3 length: 18 residues. The CDR3 region is CASSLISLGRDSGNTIYF. CDR3 nucleotide sequence: TGCGCCAGCAGCTTAATCTCTCTTGGCCGGGACTCTGGAAACACCATATATTTT.

This chain links TRBV28 with TRBJ1-1; 7 bases match TRBD1. V was clipped by 5 bases and J by 6 bases; unmatched bases: 9. Germline V gives CDR1 MDHEN, CDR2 SYDVKM. This CDR3 is 14 amino acids long. CDR3 coding DNA: TGTGCCAGCAGTCCGGGACAGCTCAACTCTGAAGCTTTCTTT. It encodes CASSPGQLNSEAFF. The full variable domain, completed using reference TRBV28 and TRBJ1-1, is DVKVTQSSRYLVKRTGEKVFLECVQDMDHENMFWYRQDPGLGLRLIYFSYDVKMKEKGDIPEGYSVSREKKERFSLILESASTNQTSMYLCASSPGQLNSEAFFGQGTRLTVV.

V is TRBV19 and J is TRBJ2-3; 10 nucleotides line up with TRBD2. Germline V gene lookup returns CDR1 LNHDA and CDR2 SQIVND (reference sequence). The ends lost 2 bases at V and 5 bases at J; junction bases unmatched: 7. The CDR3 spans 16 residues. DNA of the CDR3: TGTGCCAGTAGTATACGGAGCGGGAGGGCCTTAGATACGCAGTATTTT. Its translation: CASSIRSGRALDTQYF.

The J gene is TRBJ2-1, the V gene TRBV18; D is ambiguous. The CDR3 totals 15 residues. The V and J ends lost 3 bases and 0 bases respectively, with 9 bases between them. Germline loops: CDR1 KGHSH, CDR2 LQKENI. The CDR3 reads CASSPYSSSYNEQFF. In DNA, the CDR3 is TGTGCCAGCTCACCCTACTCAAGCTCCTACAATGAGCAGTTCTTC. Filled out from reference TRBV18 and TRBJ2-1, the complete variable domain reads NAGVMQNPRHLVRRRGQEARLRCSPMKGHSHVYWYRQLPEEGLKFMVYLQKENIIDESGMPKERFSAEFPKEGPSILRIQQVVRGDSAAYFCASSPYSSSYNEQFFGPGTRLTVL.

The rearrangement joins TRBV5-1 to TRBJ1-1; D ambiguous. This CDR3 has 14 residues. Per the germline V gene, CDR1 is SGHRS and CDR2 is YFSETQ. V lost 0 bases and J 6 bases, leaving 12 bases between the germline ends. This CDR3 reads CASSLVPGSPEAFF. DNA of the CDR3: TGCGCCAGCAGCTTGGTGCCAGGAAGCCCTGAAGCTTTCTTT.

The V gene is TRBV5-1, the J gene TRBJ1-4; TRBD1 might be the D (5 bases). Trimming removed 3 bases from V and 7 bases from J, with 13 bases in between. The CDR3 is made up of 14 amino acids. CDR1 is SGHRS and CDR2 is YFSETQ in the germline V gene. The CDR3 DNA reads as TGCGCCAGCAGCTCGTCCGGGACCCTTGAAAAACTGTTTTTT. It codes for CASSSSGTLEKLFF.

The J gene is TRBJ1-2, the V gene TRBV20-1; D is ambiguous. The germline V gene has CDR1 DFQATT and CDR2 SNEGSKA (reference sequence). The CDR3 is made up of 11 amino acids. The V end lost 3 bases, the J end lost 4 bases, and 6 bases lay between the germline ends. In nucleotides, the CDR3 is TGCAGTGCTAGGAAAATCTATGGCTACACCTTC. It encodes CSARKIYGYTF.

The chain carries TRBV28 and TRBJ1-2; D ambiguous. This CDR3 spans 16 amino acids. Trimming stripped 2 bases from V and 8 bases from J, with 21 bases between. Germline V gene data show CDR1 as MDHEN and CDR2 as SYDVKM. In DNA, the CDR3 is TGTGCCAGCAGTTTACTCGGGCGGCCATCCCCTCTGGGCTACACCTTC. It yields the protein CASSLLGRPSPLGYTF.

J is TRBJ1-2 and V is TRBV7-9; no definite D call. V lost 0 bases, J lost 2 bases, and 13 bases lay in between. Germline CDR1 SEHNR, CDR2 FQNEAQ (reference sequence). This CDR3 has 16 amino acids. CDR3 sequence: CASSLAARHVNYGYTF. CDR3 in DNA: TGTGCCAGCAGCTTAGCGGCCAGACACGTGAACTATGGCTACACCTTC.

This clone was observed at least ten times. The rearrangement links TRBV6-4 to TRBJ2-2, with TRBD2 matching 10 bases. The CDR3 sequence is 16 residues long. Germline CDR1 and CDR2: MRHNA and SNTAGT. Trimming removed 0 bases from V and 3 bases from J; junction bases left unmatched: 1. The DNA of the CDR3 is TGTGCCAGCAGTGACTCGGGGACTAGCGACACCGGGGAGCTGTTTTTT. Amino acid sequence: CASSDSGTSDTGELFF.

The chain is built from TRBV10-3 and TRBJ1-3; D uncertain. Trimming took off 5 bases at V and 2 bases at J, with 7 bases between the two ends. Germline loops: CDR1 ENHRY, CDR2 SYGVKD. This CDR3 contains 13 residues. This CDR3 reads CAISRVAGNTIYF. DNA for the CDR3: TGTGCCATCAGTAGGGTGGCTGGAAACACCATATATTTT.

J is TRBJ1-1 and V is TRBV28; TRBD1 matches at 8 bases. V shed 2 bases, J shed 7 bases, and the junction held 6 bases outside the gene matches. Germline V gene sequence: CDR1 MDHEN, CDR2 SYDVKM. There are 14 residues in the CDR3. Here the CDR3 reads CASSLSRGQGEAFF. The CDR3 DNA reads TGTGCCAGCAGTTTAAGCAGGGGGCAGGGTGAAGCTTTCTTT.

The chain uses TRBV19 and TRBJ2-5, with TRBD1 matching 10 bases. The CDR3 totals 16 residues. The junction had 3 bases not matched to a gene; V was cut back by 1 base and J by 1 base. The germline gives CDR1 LNHDA, CDR2 SQIVND (reference sequence). CDR3 loop: CASSIAGTGAQETQYF. Written as DNA, the CDR3 is TGTGCCAGTAGTATAGCGGGGACAGGGGCCCAAGAGACCCAGTACTTC.

This chain joins TRBV18 and TRBJ1-6; 9 positions match TRBD1. Looked up from germline, CDR1 is KGHSH and CDR2 is LQKENI. The V and J ends lost 3 bases and 10 bases, in that order; junction bases with no gene match: 4. This CDR3 has 14 amino acids. The CDR3: CASSPTGGQSPLHF. The CDR3 DNA sequence: TGTGCCAGCTCACCGACAGGGGGACAGTCACCCCTCCACTTT. The entire variable domain, with the rest obtained from reference TRBV18 and TRBJ1-6, is as follows: NAGVMQNPRHLVRRRGQEARLRCSPMKGHSHVYWYRQLPEEGLKFMVYLQKENIIDESGMPKERFSAEFPKEGPSILRIQQVVRGDSAAYFCASSPTGGQSPLHFGNGTRLTVT.

The V gene is TRBV9, the J gene TRBJ2-5, with TRBD2 matching 10 bases. CDR1 and CDR2 from the germline V gene are SGDLS and YYNGEE. CDR3 length: 18 amino acids. After removal of 4 bases from V and 4 bases from J, the junction contained 16 bases not matched to a gene. CDR3 DNA: TGTGCCAGCAGCCTCAGGGCTAGCGGGAGAGGGTTTCGAGAGACCCAGTACTTC. Residues: CASSLRASGRGFRETQYF.

CDR3: CARGVSRGARKTGELFF. CDR3 nucleotide sequence: TGTGCCCGCGGCGTGTCAAGGGGGGCGCGTAAGACCGGGGAGCTGTTTTTT. The chain is built from TRBV28 and TRBJ2-2; D might be TRBD1 or TRBD2, each matching 6 bases. This CDR3 spans 17 amino acids. Trimming left V 11 bases short and J 5 bases short, with 27 bases between. In germline, CDR1 is MDHEN, CDR2 SYDVKM.

CDR3 loop: CASSSGTSIYEQYF. As DNA, the CDR3 is TGCGCCAGCAGCTCAGGGACTAGTATCTACGAGCAGTACTTC. V and J are TRBV5-1 and TRBJ2-7; 8 bases fit TRBD2. CDR1 and CDR2 (germline): SGHRS, YFSETQ. The J segment lost 3 bases and the V segment lost 3 bases, leaving 5 bases of the junction unmatched. This CDR3 is 14 amino acids long.

J is TRBJ2-7 and V is TRBV9; 8 bases agree with TRBD2. V was pared by 0 bases and J by 5 bases, with 7 bases of the junction left unmatched. The V gene's germline CDR1 is SGDLS and CDR2 YYNGEE. The CDR3 is 15 residues long. CDR3 sequence (DNA): TGTGCCAGCAGCGTAGAACCGGGAGGGATAAACGAGCAGTACTTC. Its translation: CASSVEPGGINEQYF.